The clone carrying this TCR beta chain was observed a handful of times. V was clipped by 7 bases and J by 4 bases; unmatched bases: 11. This CDR3 has 15 amino acids. Per germline, CDR1 LGHNT and CDR2 FRNRAP. This sample is part of a study of T cells after yellow fever vaccination. Study information: Fractions with few cells were prepared using SMART-Seq v4 Ultra Low Input.

A universal primer site and UMIs were added as TCR cDNA was made by 5'RACE template switching. Using its own MiXCR run on the 5' RACE reads, TCRdb lists one record per CDR3 protein. The sample includes 150,000 or so distinct CDR3 sequences, approximately 9.7% of them seen just once. The TCR sequence derives from a man between 18 and 29 years old who received the YFV17D yellow fever vaccine. The chain is built from TRBV12-5 and TRBJ2-3; 7 bases are a match to TRBD1. The material was CD8+ T cells sorted from PBMCs, obtained 45 days after the yellow fever booster vaccination. The CDR3 loop is CASASGTVGPDTQYF. In nucleotides, the CDR3 is TGTGCTAGTGCCTCGGGGACAGTCGGCCCAGATACGCAGTATTTT.